This is a list of T cell receptor beta chains from one sample in a study of T cell responses to AZD1222 COVID-19 vaccine. Clones were read by immunoSEQ multiplex PCR, and TCRdb kept only the in-frame ones, dropping some. Among more than 95,000 clones listed, 85% to 90% were seen once. The sequenced sample was peripheral blood, obtained on day 0 of AZD1222 vaccination. The receptor source for this set is an adult in good health. Each CDR3 is given with its conserved first and last residue. The order of the fields is CDR3 length, J gene, V gene, clone size, D gene, CDR3 protein, CDR3 DNA. D genes are given only for firm matches. Expanded clones get a size class; other rows say once, few or many, or leave the size out.

14 TRBJ2-1 TRBV10-3 NA NA CAISEGRSYNEQFF TGTGCCATCAGTGAGGGCCGTTCCTACAATGAGCAGTTCTTC
15 TRBJ2-6 TRBV5-4 NA NA CASSPEQFGANVLTF TGTGCCAGCAGCCCAGAGCAGTTTGGGGCCAACGTCCTGACTTTC
14 TRBJ2-7 TRBV29-1 NA TRBD2 CSVWASGTGYEQYF TGCAGCGTTTGGGCTAGCGGGACTGGCTACGAGCAGTACTTC
17 TRBJ2-1 TRBV10-3 NA TRBD2 CAISGTSGSGDYDEQFF TGTGCCATCAGTGGGACTAGCGGGAGTGGGGATTACGATGAGCAGTTCTTC
16 TRBJ2-6 TRBV10-3 NA NA CAISGKAASGANVLTF TGTGCCATCAGTGGGAAAGCGGCCTCTGGGGCCAACGTCCTGACTTTC
15 TRBJ1-5 TRBV6-5 NA NA CASSIEGALLQPQHF TGTGCCAGCAGTATTGAAGGGGCGCTTTTGCAGCCCCAGCATTTT
14 TRBJ2-5 TRBV25-1 NA NA CASSEYDPGETQYF TGTGCCAGCAGTGAATATGATCCCGGAGAGACCCAGTACTTC
14 TRBJ2-3 TRBV7-9 NA TRBD2 CASSLGRGSDTQYF TGTGCCAGCAGCTTGGGGAGGGGTTCAGATACGCAGTATTTT
15 TRBJ2-7 TRBV6-5 NA NA CASSYTHHNSNEQYF TGTGCCAGCAGTTATACACACCACAACTCGAACGAGCAGTACTTC
13 TRBJ2-7 TRBV7-9 few TRBD1 CASSSDRDHEQYF TGTGCCAGCAGCTCCGACAGGGACCACGAGCAGTACTTC